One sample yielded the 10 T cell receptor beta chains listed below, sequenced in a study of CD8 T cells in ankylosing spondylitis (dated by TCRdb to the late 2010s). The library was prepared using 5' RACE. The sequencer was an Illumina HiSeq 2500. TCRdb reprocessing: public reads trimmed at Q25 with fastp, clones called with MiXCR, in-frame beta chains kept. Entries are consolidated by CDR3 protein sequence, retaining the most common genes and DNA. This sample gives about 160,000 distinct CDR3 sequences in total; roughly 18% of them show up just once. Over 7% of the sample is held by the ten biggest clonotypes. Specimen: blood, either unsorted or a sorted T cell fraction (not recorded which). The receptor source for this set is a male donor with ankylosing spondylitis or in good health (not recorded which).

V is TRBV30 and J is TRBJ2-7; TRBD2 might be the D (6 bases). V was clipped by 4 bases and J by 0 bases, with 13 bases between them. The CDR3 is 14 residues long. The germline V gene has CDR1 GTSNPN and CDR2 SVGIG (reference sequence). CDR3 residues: CAWNLAGSSYEQYF. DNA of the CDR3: TGTGCCTGGAATTTGGCGGGGAGCTCCTACGAGCAGTACTTC.

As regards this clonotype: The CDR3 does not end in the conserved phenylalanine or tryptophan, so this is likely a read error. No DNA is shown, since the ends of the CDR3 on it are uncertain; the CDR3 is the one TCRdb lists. The CDR3 protein is CASSLMTAESL. The chain joins TRBV7-9 to TRBJ1-1; the tabulated D call, TRBD1, remains unverified against the DNA. The CDR3 contains 11 residues when both ends are counted. The germline V gene has CDR1 SEHNR and CDR2 FQNEAQ (reference sequence).

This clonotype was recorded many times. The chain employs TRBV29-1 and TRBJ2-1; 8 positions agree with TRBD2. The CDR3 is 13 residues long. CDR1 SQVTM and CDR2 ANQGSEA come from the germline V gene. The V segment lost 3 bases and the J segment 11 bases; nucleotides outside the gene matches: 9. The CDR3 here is CSVEGAGDGKQFF. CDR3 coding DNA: TGCAGCGTTGAGGGAGCGGGGGACGGGAAGCAGTTCTTC.

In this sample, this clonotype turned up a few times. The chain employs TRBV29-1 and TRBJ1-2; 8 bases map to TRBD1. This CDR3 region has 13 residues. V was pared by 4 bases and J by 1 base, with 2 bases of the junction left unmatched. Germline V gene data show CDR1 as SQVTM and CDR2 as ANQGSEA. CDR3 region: CSVADRDNYGYTF. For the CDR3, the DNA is TGCAGCGTTGCGGACAGGGATAACTATGGCTACACCTTC.

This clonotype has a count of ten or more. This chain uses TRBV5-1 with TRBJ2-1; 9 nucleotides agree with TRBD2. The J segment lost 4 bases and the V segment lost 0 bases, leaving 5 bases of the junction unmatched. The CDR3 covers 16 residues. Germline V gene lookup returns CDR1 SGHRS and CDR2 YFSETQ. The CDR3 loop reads CASSLVAGARYNEQFF. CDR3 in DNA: TGCGCCAGCAGCTTGGTAGCGGGGGCGCGGTACAATGAGCAGTTCTTC.

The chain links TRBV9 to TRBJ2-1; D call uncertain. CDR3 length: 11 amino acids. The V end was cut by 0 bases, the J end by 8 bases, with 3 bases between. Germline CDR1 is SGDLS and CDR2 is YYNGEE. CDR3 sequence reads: CASSVEDEQFF. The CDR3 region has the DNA TGTGCCAGCAGCGTAGAGGATGAGCAGTTCTTC. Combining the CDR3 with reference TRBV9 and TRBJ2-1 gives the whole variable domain DSGVTQTPKHLITATGQRVTLRCSPRSGDLSVYWYQQSLDQGLQFLIQYYNGEERAKGNILERFSAQQFPDLHSELNLSSLELGDSALYFCASSVEDEQFFGPGTRLTVL.

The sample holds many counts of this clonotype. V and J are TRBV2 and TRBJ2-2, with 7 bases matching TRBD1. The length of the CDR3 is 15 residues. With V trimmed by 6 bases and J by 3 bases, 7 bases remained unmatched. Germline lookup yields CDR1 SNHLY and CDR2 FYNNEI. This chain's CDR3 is CASRGQGVYTGELFF. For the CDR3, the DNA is TGTGCCAGCAGAGGCCAGGGGGTGTACACCGGGGAGCTGTTTTTT.

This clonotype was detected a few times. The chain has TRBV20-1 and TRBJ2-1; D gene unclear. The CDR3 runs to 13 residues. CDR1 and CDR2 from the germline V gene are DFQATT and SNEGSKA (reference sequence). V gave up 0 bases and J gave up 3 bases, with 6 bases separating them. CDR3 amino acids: CSARDPDYNEQFF. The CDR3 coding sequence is TGCAGTGCTAGAGATCCGGACTACAATGAGCAGTTCTTC.

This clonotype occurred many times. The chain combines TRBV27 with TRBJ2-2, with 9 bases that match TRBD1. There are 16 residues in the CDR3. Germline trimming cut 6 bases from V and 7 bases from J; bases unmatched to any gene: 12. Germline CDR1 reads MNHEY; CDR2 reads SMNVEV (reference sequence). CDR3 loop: CASRIIETGGHGELFF. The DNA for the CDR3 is TGTGCCAGCAGGATTATCGAGACAGGGGGACACGGGGAGCTGTTTTTT.

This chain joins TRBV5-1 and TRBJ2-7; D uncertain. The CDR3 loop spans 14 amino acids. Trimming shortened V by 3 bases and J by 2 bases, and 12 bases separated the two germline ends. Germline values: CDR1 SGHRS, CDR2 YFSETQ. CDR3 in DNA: TGCGCCAGCAGCTCCAGCGAAGTGCCCTACGAGCAGTACTTC. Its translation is CASSSSEVPYEQYF.